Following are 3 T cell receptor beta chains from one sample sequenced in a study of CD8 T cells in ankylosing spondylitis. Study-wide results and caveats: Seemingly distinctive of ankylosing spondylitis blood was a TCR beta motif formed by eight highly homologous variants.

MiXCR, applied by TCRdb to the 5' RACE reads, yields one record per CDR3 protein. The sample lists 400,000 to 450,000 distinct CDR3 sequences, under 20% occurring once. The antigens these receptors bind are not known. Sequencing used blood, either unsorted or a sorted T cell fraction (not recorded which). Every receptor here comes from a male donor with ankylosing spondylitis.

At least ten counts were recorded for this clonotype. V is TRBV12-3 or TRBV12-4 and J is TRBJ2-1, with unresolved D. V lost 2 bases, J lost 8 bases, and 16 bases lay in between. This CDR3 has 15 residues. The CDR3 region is CASSLRRQAGDEQFF. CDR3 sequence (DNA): TGTGCCAGCAGTTTACGCCGCCAGGCCGGAGATGAGCAGTTCTTC.

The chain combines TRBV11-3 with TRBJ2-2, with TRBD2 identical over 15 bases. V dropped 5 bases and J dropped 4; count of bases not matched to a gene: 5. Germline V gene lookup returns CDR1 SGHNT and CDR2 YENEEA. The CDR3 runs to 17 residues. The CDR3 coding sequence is TGTGCCAGCAGCGTTGGACTAGCGGGAGGGCTCACCGGGGAGCTGTTTTTT. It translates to CASSVGLAGGLTGELFF.

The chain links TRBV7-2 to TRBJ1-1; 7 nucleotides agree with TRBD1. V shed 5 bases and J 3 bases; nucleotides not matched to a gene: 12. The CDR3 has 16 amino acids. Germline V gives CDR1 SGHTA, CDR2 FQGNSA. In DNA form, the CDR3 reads TGTGCCAGCAGCCCGAGACAGGGAAATAGGTACACTGAAGCTTTCTTT. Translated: CASSPRQGNRYTEAFF.